Sequencing of this T cell receptor beta chain was carried out in a study of early T cells in non-severe SARS-CoV-2 infection. The CDR3 sequence is 10 residues long. With 3 bases removed from V and 10 bases from J, the gap between germline ends came to 6 bases. This clonotype was recorded many times. The antigen is not known. Researchers attached unique molecular identifiers to individual cDNA molecules. TCRdb fed the 5' RACE reads into MiXCR, producing one record per CDR3 protein. The sample has about 81,000 distinct CDR3 sequences, around 6% seen once. Study-level findings and limits: VDJdb matching favored anti-spike CD8 responses, missing private and CD4 specificities.

J is TRBJ1-1 and V is TRBV12-3 or TRBV12-4; no definite D call. The sequence was collected from an adult who was a healthcare worker with PCR-confirmed SARS-CoV-2 infection or an uninfected control (not recorded which). Material: whole blood. The CDR3 DNA reads TGTGCCAGCAGTTTGAACGTAGCTTTCTTT. It translates to CASSLNVAFF.